Detailed here is one TCR beta chain. Patients who underwent sequencing had shown CD8+CD57+ cell expansion by flow cytometry. This sample is part of a study of CD8+CD57+ T cells in acquired aplastic anemia. Genomic DNA, serving as template, underwent TCR beta VDJ and CDR3 profiling. TCRdb re-called the reads through MiXCR, storing one row per CDR3 protein. The repertoire has 310,000 or so distinct CDR3 sequences, 56% of them found once; the top ten carry 1.3%. Germline V gene lookup returns CDR1 SEHNR and CDR2 FQNEAQ (reference sequence). The CDR3 runs 10 residues. V was shortened by 2 bases and J by 10 bases, with 5 bases between the two germline ends.

This receptor was obtained from a human donor with aplastic anemia. The chain recombines TRBV7-9 with TRBJ1-1, with no clear D. The material sequenced was sorted CD4+, CD8+, or CD8+CD57+ T cells (not recorded which) from PBMCs. This CDR3 reads CASSLLRAFF. CDR3 DNA: TGTGCCAGCAGCTTATTGAGAGCTTTCTTT.